The 3 T cell receptor beta chains in this list originate from one sample, sequenced in a study of blood T cells in healthy people across ages (dated by TCRdb to between 2014 and 2017). Library construction relied on 5' RACE. Sequencing relied on an Illumina HiSeq 2500. A second roughly 6 to 11 cycle PCR used a sample-barcoded 5' primer and a J-beta primer mix. In-frame beta chains were kept once TCRdb had trimmed the public reads at Q25 with fastp and called clones with MiXCR. Duplicate CDR3 protein sequences are folded into a single record with the most common DNA and genes. For this sample the table gives 1.5 million to 2 million distinct CDR3 sequences, of which around 50% were detected only once. The ten most abundant clones make up roughly 2% of the sample. The sequenced sample was blood. These receptors were taken from a middle-aged woman in good health.

This chain uses TRBV20-1 with TRBJ2-7, with D perhaps given as TRBD1 or TRBD2 (5 bases each). The V gene's germline CDR1 is DFQATT and CDR2 SNEGSKA (reference sequence). Deletions cut 5 bases from V and 2 bases from J, with 16 bases between. This CDR3 spans 14 amino acids. This chain's CDR3 is CSADNPGRAYEQYF. In DNA form, the CDR3 reads TGCAGTGCTGATAATCCGGGACGGGCCTACGAGCAGTACTTC.

J is TRBJ2-1 and V is TRBV4-3; possible D gene TRBD1, 5 bases. Trimming took off 0 bases at V and 6 bases at J, with 9 bases between the two ends. Germline values: CDR1 LGHNA, CDR2 YSLEER. The CDR3 totals 14 residues. The CDR3 region is CASSQDSRVNEQFF. The CDR3 nucleotides are TGCGCCAGCAGCCAAGATTCCAGGGTCAATGAGCAGTTCTTC.

This clonotype was picked up one time. The chain has TRBV11-2 and TRBJ2-5, with D hard to call. Germline V gives CDR1 SGHAT, CDR2 FQNNGV. V lost 3 bases to trimming and J lost 5 bases, with 7 bases between them. The CDR3 contains 12 residues. The CDR3 spells CASSFVWETQYF. The CDR3 DNA reads TGTGCCAGCAGCTTTGTTTGGGAGACCCAGTACTTC.